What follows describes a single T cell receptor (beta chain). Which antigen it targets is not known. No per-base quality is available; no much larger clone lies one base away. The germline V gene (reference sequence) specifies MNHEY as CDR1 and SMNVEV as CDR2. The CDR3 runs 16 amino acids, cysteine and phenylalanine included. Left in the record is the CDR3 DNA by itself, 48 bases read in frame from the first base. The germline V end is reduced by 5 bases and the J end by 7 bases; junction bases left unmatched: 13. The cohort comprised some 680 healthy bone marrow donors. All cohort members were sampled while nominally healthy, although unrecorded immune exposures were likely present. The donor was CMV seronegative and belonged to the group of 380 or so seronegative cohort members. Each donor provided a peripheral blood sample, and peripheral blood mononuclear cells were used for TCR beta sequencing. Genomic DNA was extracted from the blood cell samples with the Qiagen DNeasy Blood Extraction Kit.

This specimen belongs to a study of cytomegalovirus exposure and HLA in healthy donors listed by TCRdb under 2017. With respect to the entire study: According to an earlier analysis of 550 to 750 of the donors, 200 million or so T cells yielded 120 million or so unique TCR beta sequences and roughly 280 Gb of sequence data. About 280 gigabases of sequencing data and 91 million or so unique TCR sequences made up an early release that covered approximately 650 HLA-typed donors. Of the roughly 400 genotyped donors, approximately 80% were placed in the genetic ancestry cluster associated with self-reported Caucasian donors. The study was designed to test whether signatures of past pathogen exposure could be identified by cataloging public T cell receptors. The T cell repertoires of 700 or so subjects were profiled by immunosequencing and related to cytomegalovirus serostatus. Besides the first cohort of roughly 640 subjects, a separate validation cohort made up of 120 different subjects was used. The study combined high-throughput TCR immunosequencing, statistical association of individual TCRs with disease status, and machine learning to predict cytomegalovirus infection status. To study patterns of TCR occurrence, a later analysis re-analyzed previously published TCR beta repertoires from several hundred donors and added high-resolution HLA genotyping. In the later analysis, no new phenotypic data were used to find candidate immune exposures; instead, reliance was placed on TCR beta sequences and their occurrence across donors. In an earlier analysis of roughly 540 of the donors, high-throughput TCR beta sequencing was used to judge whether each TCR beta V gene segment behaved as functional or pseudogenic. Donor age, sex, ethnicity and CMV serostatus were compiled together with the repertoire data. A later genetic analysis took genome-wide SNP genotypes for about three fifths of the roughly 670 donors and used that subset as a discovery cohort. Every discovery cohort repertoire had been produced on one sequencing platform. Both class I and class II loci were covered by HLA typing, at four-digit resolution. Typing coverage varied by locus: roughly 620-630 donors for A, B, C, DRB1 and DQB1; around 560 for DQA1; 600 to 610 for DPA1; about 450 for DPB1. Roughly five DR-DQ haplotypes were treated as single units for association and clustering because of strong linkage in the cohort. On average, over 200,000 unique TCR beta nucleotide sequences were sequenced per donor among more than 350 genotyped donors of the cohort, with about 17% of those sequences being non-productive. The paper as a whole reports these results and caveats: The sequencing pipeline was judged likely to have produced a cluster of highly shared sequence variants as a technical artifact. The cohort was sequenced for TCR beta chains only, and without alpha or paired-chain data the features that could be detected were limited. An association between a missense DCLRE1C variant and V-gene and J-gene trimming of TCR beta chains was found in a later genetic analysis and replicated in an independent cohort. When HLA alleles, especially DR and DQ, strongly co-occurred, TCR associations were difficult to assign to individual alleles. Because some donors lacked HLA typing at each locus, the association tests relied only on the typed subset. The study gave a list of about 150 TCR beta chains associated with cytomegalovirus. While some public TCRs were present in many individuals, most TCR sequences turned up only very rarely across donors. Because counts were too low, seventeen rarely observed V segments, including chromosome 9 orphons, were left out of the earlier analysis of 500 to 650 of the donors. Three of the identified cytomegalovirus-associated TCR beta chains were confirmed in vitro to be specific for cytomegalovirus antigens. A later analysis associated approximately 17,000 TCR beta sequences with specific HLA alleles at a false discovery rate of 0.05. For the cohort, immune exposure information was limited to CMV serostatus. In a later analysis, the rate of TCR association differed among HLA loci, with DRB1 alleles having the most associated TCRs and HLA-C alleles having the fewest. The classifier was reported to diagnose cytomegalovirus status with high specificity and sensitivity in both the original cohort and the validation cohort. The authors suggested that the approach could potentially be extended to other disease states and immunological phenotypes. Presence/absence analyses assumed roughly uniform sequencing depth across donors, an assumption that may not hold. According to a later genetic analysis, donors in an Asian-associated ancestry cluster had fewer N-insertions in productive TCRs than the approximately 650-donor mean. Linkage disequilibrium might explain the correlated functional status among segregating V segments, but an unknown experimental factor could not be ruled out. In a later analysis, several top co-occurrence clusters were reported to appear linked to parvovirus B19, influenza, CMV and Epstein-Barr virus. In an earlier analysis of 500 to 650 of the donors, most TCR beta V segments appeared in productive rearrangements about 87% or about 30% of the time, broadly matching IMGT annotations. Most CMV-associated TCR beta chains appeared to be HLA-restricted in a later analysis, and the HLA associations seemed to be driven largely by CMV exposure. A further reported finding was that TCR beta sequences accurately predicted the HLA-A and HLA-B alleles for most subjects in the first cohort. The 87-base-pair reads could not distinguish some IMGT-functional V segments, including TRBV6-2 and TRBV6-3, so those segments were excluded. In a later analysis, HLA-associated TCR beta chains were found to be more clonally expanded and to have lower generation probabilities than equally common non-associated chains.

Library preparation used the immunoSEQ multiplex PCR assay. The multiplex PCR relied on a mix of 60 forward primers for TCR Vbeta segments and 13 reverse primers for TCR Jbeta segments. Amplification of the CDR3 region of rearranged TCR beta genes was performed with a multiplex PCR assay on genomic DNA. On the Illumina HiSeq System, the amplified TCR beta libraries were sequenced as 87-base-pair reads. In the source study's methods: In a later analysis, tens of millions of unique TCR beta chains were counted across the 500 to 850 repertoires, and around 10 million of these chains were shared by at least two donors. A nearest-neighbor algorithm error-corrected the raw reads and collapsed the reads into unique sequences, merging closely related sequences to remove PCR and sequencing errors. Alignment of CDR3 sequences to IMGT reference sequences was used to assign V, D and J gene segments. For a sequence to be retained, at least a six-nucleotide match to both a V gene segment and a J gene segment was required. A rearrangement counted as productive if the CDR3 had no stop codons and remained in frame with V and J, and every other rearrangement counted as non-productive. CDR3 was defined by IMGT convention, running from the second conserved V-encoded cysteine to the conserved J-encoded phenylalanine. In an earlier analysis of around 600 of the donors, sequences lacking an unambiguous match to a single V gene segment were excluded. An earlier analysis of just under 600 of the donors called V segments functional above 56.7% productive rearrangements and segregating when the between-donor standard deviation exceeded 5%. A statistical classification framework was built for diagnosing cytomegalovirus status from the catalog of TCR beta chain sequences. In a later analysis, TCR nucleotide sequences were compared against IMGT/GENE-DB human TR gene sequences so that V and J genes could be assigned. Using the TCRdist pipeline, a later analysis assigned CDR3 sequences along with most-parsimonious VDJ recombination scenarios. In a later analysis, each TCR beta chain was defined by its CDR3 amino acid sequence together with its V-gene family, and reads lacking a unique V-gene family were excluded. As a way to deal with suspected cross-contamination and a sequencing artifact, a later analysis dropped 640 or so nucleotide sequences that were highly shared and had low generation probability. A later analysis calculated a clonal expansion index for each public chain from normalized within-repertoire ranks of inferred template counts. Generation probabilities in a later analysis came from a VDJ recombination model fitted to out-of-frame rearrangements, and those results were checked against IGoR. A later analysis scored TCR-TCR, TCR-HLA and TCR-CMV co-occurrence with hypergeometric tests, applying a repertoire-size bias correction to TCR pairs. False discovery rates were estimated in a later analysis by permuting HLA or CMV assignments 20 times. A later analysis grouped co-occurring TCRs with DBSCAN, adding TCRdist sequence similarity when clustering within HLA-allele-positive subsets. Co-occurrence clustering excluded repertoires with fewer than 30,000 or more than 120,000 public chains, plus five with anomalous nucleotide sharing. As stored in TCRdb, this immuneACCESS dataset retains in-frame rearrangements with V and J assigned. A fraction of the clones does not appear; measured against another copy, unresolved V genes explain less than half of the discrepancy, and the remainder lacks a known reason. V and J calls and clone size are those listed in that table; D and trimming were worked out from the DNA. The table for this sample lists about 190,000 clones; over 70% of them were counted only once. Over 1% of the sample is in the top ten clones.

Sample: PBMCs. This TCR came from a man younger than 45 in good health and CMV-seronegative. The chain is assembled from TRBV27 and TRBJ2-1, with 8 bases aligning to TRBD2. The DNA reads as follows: TGTGCCAGCAGTCCCCCCGGGGTAGCGGGAAGAAATGAGCAGTTCTTC. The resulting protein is CASSPPGVAGRNEQFF.